The rows below give T cell receptor beta chains drawn from one sample of a study of blood T cell repertoires in COVID-19. TCRdb keeps only in-frame clones here, not all; method: immunoSEQ multiplex PCR. Here the sample spans roughly 160,000 clones, about four fifths being singletons. The specimen was peripheral blood. Receptors originate from an older woman with COVID-19, enrolled during active disease. The CDR3 runs from the conserved cysteine through the conserved F or W. Each record gives: CDR3 protein, CDR3 DNA, D gene, V gene, clone size, J gene. The D gene is left open where the match is weak. Not all rows give a size; the values are once, few, many and, for expanded clones, a class.

CATSRTASRNQPQHF	TGTGCCACCAGCAGGACAGCGAGTCGCAATCAGCCCCAGCATTTT	-	TRBV15	-	TRBJ1-5
CASSRSSQETQYF	TGTGCCAGCTCTCGAAGTAGTCAAGAGACCCAGTACTTC	-	TRBV7-9	-	TRBJ2-5
CASSPHPPLAGGPYNEQFF	TGTGCCAGCTCACCACATCCCCCACTAGCGGGAGGGCCCTACAATGAGCAGTTCTTC	TRBD2	TRBV18	-	TRBJ2-1
CSASYLKGVSRYGYTF	TGCAGTGCTAGTTACCTGAAGGGGGTCTCTAGGTATGGCTACACCTTC	-	TRBV20-1	-	TRBJ1-2
CASSLSGMSEAFF	TGTGCCAGCAGTTTATCCGGGATGAGTGAAGCTTTCTTT	-	TRBV28	few	TRBJ1-1
CASSTGTAGNTIYF	TGCGCCAGCAGCACAGGGACAGCTGGAAACACCATATATTTT	TRBD1	TRBV5-1	-	TRBJ1-3
CSARAQGFGNTIYF	TGCAGTGCTCGTGCACAGGGTTTTGGAAACACCATATATTTT	-	TRBV20-1	-	TRBJ1-3
CASSLARYTGELFF	TGCGCCAGCAGCTTGGCGCGATACACCGGGGAGCTGTTTTTT	-	TRBV5-1	-	TRBJ2-2
CSVEDTVLAKNIQYF	TGCAGCGTTGAAGATACAGTCTTAGCCAAAAACATTCAGTACTTC	-	TRBV29-1	-	TRBJ2-4
CASSLRKDRKTSTDTQYF	TGCGCCAGCAGCTTGAGAAAGGACAGGAAGACTAGCACAGATACGCAGTATTTT	TRBD1	TRBV5-1	few	TRBJ2-3
CASSSSFRRWELFF	TGTGCCAGCAGTTCCTCTTTCCGGAGGTGGGAGCTGTTTTTT	-	TRBV28	-	TRBJ2-2
CASSATGGRGTEAFF	TGTGCCAGCAGCGCAACAGGGGGTCGAGGCACTGAAGCTTTCTTT	TRBD1	TRBV9	-	TRBJ1-1
CASSRGGGDTQYF	TGTGCCAGTAGTAGGGGAGGGGGAGATACGCAGTATTTT	-	TRBV19	-	TRBJ2-3
CASSIAGGPSYEQYF	TGTGCCAGCAGTATAGCGGGAGGGCCTTCCTACGAGCAGTACTTC	TRBD2	TRBV6-2/TRBV6-3	-	TRBJ2-7
CASSLAGQFQETQYF	TGCGCCAGCAGCTTGGCCGGACAGTTCCAAGAGACCCAGTACTTC	-	TRBV5-1	few	TRBJ2-5
CASREAGNSYEQYF	TGTGCCAGCAGGGAAGCGGGGAACTCCTACGAGCAGTACTTC	TRBD2	TRBV4-2	-	TRBJ2-7
CASSWEKANYGYTF	TGTGCCAGCAGCTGGGAGAAGGCTAACTATGGCTACACCTTC	-	TRBV5-4	-	TRBJ1-2
CASSSYRDAKNIQYF	TGTGCCAGCAGCTCCTACCGTGATGCCAAAAACATTCAGTACTTC	-	TRBV9	-	TRBJ2-4
CATSGGQASRYGYTF	TGTGCCACCAGTGGGGGACAGGCCTCTAGATATGGCTACACCTTC	TRBD1	TRBV24-1	few	TRBJ1-2
CASSFINQPQHF	TGTGCCAGCAGTTTCATTAATCAGCCCCAGCATTTT	-	TRBV28	-	TRBJ1-5
CASSIDRDTGNTIYF	TGTGCCAGCAGCATCGACAGGGATACTGGAAACACCATATATTTT	TRBD1	TRBV6-5	-	TRBJ1-3
CASSQELAARNEQFF	TGTGCCAGCAGCCAAGAGCTAGCGGCTCGGAATGAGCAGTTCTTC	TRBD2	TRBV14	few	TRBJ2-1
CASVQGSRPLHF	TGTGCCAGCGTTCAAGGGAGTAGGCCCCTCCACTTT	-	TRBV28	-	TRBJ1-6
CASTPRPEDYGYTF	TGTGCCAGCACCCCCCGGCCCGAGGACTATGGCTACACCTTC	-	TRBV28	-	TRBJ1-2
CASSLMATGANVLTF	TGTGCCAGCAGCTTAATGGCAACTGGGGCCAACGTCCTGACTTTC	-	TRBV7-3	-	TRBJ2-6
CASSPSTGTYEQYF	TGTGCCAGCAGCCCCTCAACAGGGACCTACGAGCAGTACTTC	-	TRBV6-6	-	TRBJ2-7
CASSTGLVLLTQYF	TGTGCCAGCAGCACGGGACTAGTTTTGTTGACCCAGTACTTC	TRBD2	TRBV7-9	few	TRBJ2-5
CASSPYVSGRGPYEQYF	TGTGCCAGCAGCCCCTATGTTAGCGGGAGGGGGCCTTACGAGCAGTACTTC	TRBD2	TRBV3-1/TRBV3-2	-	TRBJ2-7
CASSLAVGTDTQYF	TGCGCCAGCAGCTTGGCGGTAGGCACAGATACGCAGTATTTT	-	TRBV5-1	-	TRBJ2-3
CASSLVGLAGRGNIQYF	TGTGCCAGCAGTTTGGTAGGACTAGCGGGTAGGGGGAACATTCAGTACTTC	TRBD2	TRBV27	-	TRBJ2-4
CASSFRGLNTEAFF	TGTGCCAGCAGTTTCAGGGGTCTGAACACTGAAGCTTTCTTT	-	TRBV6-5	-	TRBJ1-1
CASSEIRGGNQPQHF	TGTGCCAGCAGTGAAATCAGGGGTGGCAATCAGCCCCAGCATTTT	-	TRBV6-1	-	TRBJ1-5
CAISTQAGGYTF	TGTGCCATCAGCACACAGGCGGGGGGCTACACCTTC	-	TRBV10-3	-	TRBJ1-2
CASSLFDQGTEAFF	TGCGCCAGCAGCCTCTTCGACCAGGGGACTGAAGCTTTCTTT	-	TRBV5-1	-	TRBJ1-1
CASRLAGETADTQYF	TGTGCCAGCAGACTAGCGGGAGAAACGGCAGATACGCAGTATTTT	TRBD2	TRBV6-5	-	TRBJ2-3